One sample yielded the 29 T cell receptor beta chains listed below, sequenced in a study of T cell responses to AZD1222 COVID-19 vaccine. Assay used: immunoSEQ multiplex PCR; TCRdb lists only in-frame clones, some missing. The sample records about 150,000 clones, approximately 87% being singletons. The specimen comprised peripheral blood, sampled on day 0 of MenACWY control vaccination. The receptors come from an adult in good health.

CDR3 loop: CASRDRGPKAYEQYF. In nucleotides, the CDR3 is TGTGCCAGCAGGGACAGGGGACCCAAGGCCTACGAGCAGTACTTC. The chain joins TRBV25-1 to TRBJ2-7, with 9 nucleotides matching TRBD1. With 6 bases clipped from V and 2 bases from J, the junction kept 8 bases outside the gene matches. The CDR3 has 15 residues. CDR1 and CDR2 from the germline V gene are MGHDK and SYGVNS.

This sequence joins TRBV9 and TRBJ1-2; 9 nucleotides agree with TRBD1. V lost 2 bases to trimming and J lost 5 bases; unmatched junction nucleotides: 7. This CDR3 is built from 15 residues. Germline CDR1 is SGDLS and CDR2 is YYNGEE. This CDR3 is CASSVSGQGLYGYTF. In DNA, the CDR3 is TGTGCCAGCAGCGTTTCGGGACAGGGACTTTATGGCTACACCTTC.

This rearrangement joins TRBV9 to TRBJ1-1; D not certain. V dropped 0 bases and J dropped 6 bases, with 12 bases sitting between them. The germline gives CDR1 SGDLS, CDR2 YYNGEE. The CDR3 spans 14 residues. CDR3 region: CASSVEPGSPEAFF. The CDR3 DNA reads TGTGCCAGCAGCGTAGAACCGGGGAGCCCTGAAGCTTTCTTT.

V gene TRBV12-3 or TRBV12-4 combines with J gene TRBJ2-2, with 7 bases that match TRBD1. The V and J ends lost 11 bases and 1 base, in that order; junction bases with no gene match: 4. The CDR3 runs to 13 residues. CDR3 residues: CAGTALNTGELFF. CDR3 coding DNA: TGTGCCGGGACAGCTCTGAACACCGGGGAGCTGTTTTTT.

The J gene is TRBJ1-4, the V gene TRBV27; D not certain. The length of the CDR3 is 15 residues. Between the trimmed V and J ends, which lost 3 bases and 8 bases, there was a span of 16 bases. Germline CDR1 and CDR2: MNHEY and SMNVEV (reference sequence). The CDR3 DNA sequence: TGTGCCAGCAGTTTGGACGGTCAAGTACCCGAAAAACTGTTTTTT. Its protein product is CASSLDGQVPEKLFF. Variable domain in full (rest from reference TRBV27 and TRBJ1-4): EAQVTQNPRYLITVTGKKLTVTCSQNMNHEYMSWYRQDPGLGLRQIYYSMNVEVTDKGDVPEGYKVSRKEKRNFPLILESPSPNQTSLYFCASSLDGQVPEKLFFGSGTQLSVL.

This clone came up a few times. This sequence joins TRBV6-4 and TRBJ1-3, with a possible D match to TRBD1 (6 bases). This CDR3 is 15 amino acids long. The V gene lost 0 bases and the J gene lost 2 bases, with 8 bases spanning the gap. The germline V gene encodes CDR1 MRHNA and CDR2 SNTAGT. CDR3 residues: CASSDSDSPGNTIYF. The CDR3 coding sequence is TGTGCCAGCAGTGACTCGGACAGCCCTGGAAACACCATATATTTT.

CDR3 loop: CASRFGGAGNSPLHF. The CDR3 nucleotides are TGCGCCAGCAGATTTGGGGGGGCCGGAAATTCACCCCTCCACTTT. The V call is TRBV5-1, the J call TRBJ1-6, with D perhaps matching TRBD1 (6 bases). The CDR3 runs 15 residues. Looked up from germline, CDR1 is SGHRS and CDR2 is YFSETQ. The V gene lost 5 bases and the J gene lost 7 bases, with 16 bases spanning the gap.

This chain connects TRBV28 to TRBJ1-2, with D unresolved. V lost 3 bases to trimming and J lost 8 bases, with 16 bases between them. The CDR3 has 14 residues. Germline CDR1 is MDHEN and CDR2 is SYDVKM. The chain's CDR3 is CASSFALPRRGYTF. The CDR3 DNA is TGTGCCAGCAGTTTCGCGCTGCCCCGGCGAGGCTACACCTTC.

V gene TRBV3-1 (or the pseudogene TRBV3-2) combines with J gene TRBJ2-7; perhaps TRBD2 as D (5 bases). Deletions cut 4 bases from V and 10 bases from J, with 20 bases between. CDR1 and CDR2 (germline): LGHDT, YNNKEL (reference sequence). The CDR3 has 14 residues. CDR3 DNA: TGTGCCAGCAGCCCCCTAGCTTTCGAGACCCCTCAGTACTTC. Protein product: CASSPLAFETPQYF.

The chain is built from TRBV5-6 and TRBJ2-7, with TRBD2 matching 7 bases. The V segment lost 0 bases and the J segment 7 bases; nucleotides outside the gene matches: 4. CDR1 is SGHDT, CDR2 YYEEEE, per germline. This CDR3 spans 13 amino acids. The CDR3 DNA reads as TGTGCCAGCAGCTTGGGGGACTACGGGGAGCAGTACTTC. Translated, it gives CASSLGDYGEQYF.

The chain is built from TRBV5-4 and TRBJ1-2, with TRBD1 as a possible D gene (5 bases). Deletions cut 6 bases from V and 3 bases from J, with 12 bases between. The length of the CDR3 is 13 residues. CDR1 is SGHNT and CDR2 is YYREEE in the germline V gene (reference sequence). The CDR3 DNA is TGTGCCAGCACCATGGGACCAGACTATGGCTACACCTTC. Amino acids: CASTMGPDYGYTF.

V is TRBV2 and J is TRBJ1-3; tentative D call: TRBD1 (6 bases). The CDR3 is made up of 15 amino acids. The germline CDR1 and CDR2 sequences are SNHLY and FYNNEI. The V end lost 5 bases, the J end lost 4 bases, and 15 bases lay between the germline ends. Here the CDR3 DNA reads TGTGCCAGCAGTATCACTACAGGGCCCGGAAACACCATATATTTT. It codes for CASSITTGPGNTIYF.

This chain links TRBV10-1 with TRBJ1-2, with D hard to call. The ends were cut back, 2 bases at V and 8 bases at J, with 12 bases in the middle. Germline values: CDR1 WNHNN, CDR2 SYGVQD (reference sequence). The CDR3 has 13 residues. The CDR3 sequence: CASSEGGRQGYTF. CDR3 sequence (DNA): TGCGCCAGCAGTGAGGGAGGGCGTCAAGGCTACACCTTC.

The rearrangement joins TRBV7-9 to TRBJ1-1; D may be TRBD1 (6 bases). V shed 6 bases and J shed 8 bases, with 13 bases lying between them. CDR1 and CDR2 (germline): SEHNR, FQNEAQ (reference sequence). This CDR3 region has 12 residues. CDR3 residues: CASRRTVGEAFF. CDR3 sequence (DNA): TGTGCCAGCAGACGGACAGTTGGGGAAGCTTTCTTT.

The V and J genes are TRBV7-2 and TRBJ2-7; D is ambiguous. Trimming shortened V by 5 bases and J by 2 bases, and 10 bases separated the two germline ends. The CDR3 is made up of 13 amino acids. CDR1 and CDR2 from the germline V gene are SGHTA and FQGNSA. CDR3 protein: CASSAHMTYEQYF. CDR3 DNA: TGTGCCAGCAGCGCTCACATGACCTACGAGCAGTACTTC.

The chain has TRBV18 and TRBJ2-7; D uncertain. Trimming left V 4 bases short and J 0 bases short, with 10 bases between. CDR3 length: 14 residues. Germline V gene sequence: CDR1 KGHSH, CDR2 LQKENI. The CDR3 sequence: CASSRQANSYEQYF. Written as DNA, the CDR3 is TGTGCCAGCTCACGGCAGGCAAACTCCTACGAGCAGTACTTC.

The chain employs TRBV27 and TRBJ1-4, with 8 bases matching TRBD1. Germline loops: CDR1 MNHEY, CDR2 SMNVEV (reference sequence). The trim removed 5 bases at V and 3 bases at J, leaving 11 bases unmatched. This CDR3 spans 17 amino acids. The CDR3 loop reads CASSPTLTGGANEKLFF. In nucleotides, the CDR3 is TGTGCCAGCAGTCCAACCTTAACAGGGGGTGCTAATGAAAAACTGTTTTTT.

The gene calls are TRBV7-2 and TRBJ1-6; D remains unclear. This CDR3 region has 15 residues. CDR1 and CDR2 from the germline V gene are SGHTA and FQGNSA. V was cut by 4 bases and J by 6 bases, with 13 bases left in between. The CDR3 loop reads CASSSFTPSNSPLHF. The DNA for the CDR3 is TGTGCCAGCAGCTCATTCACTCCATCTAATTCACCCCTCCACTTT.

The chain has TRBV3-1 (or the pseudogene TRBV3-2) and TRBJ1-3; TRBD1 might be the D (5 bases). Germline values: CDR1 LGHDT, CDR2 YNNKEL (reference sequence). Trimming removed 6 bases from V and 0 bases from J, with 12 bases in between. The CDR3 length is 15 residues. As DNA, the CDR3 is TGTGCCAGCAGGGCCGACAGACTCTCTGGAAACACCATATATTTT. This encodes CASRADRLSGNTIYF.

The rearrangement joins TRBV27 to TRBJ1-6; D gene ambiguous. The germline CDR1 and CDR2 sequences are MNHEY and SMNVEV (reference sequence). The V gene lost 3 bases and the J gene lost 5 bases, with 8 bases spanning the gap. CDR3 length: 14 residues. Here the CDR3 DNA reads TGTGCCAGCAGTTTTTATGTGGATAATTCACCCCTCCACTTT. This sequence encodes CASSFYVDNSPLHF.

This clone was counted between two and nine times. The chain uses TRBV24-1 and TRBJ1-5; 12 bases agree with TRBD1. V lost 4 bases and J lost 10; bases outside the gene matches: 10. Germline V gene data show CDR1 as KGHDR and CDR2 as SFDVKD. The CDR3 loop spans 16 amino acids. This chain's CDR3 is CATSEGQGAPAKPQHF. DNA of the CDR3: TGTGCCACCAGTGAGGGACAGGGGGCACCGGCGAAACCCCAGCATTTT.

The chain recombines TRBV9 with TRBJ2-2; the D is unclear. The CDR3 is 17 amino acids. In germline, CDR1 is SGDLS, CDR2 YYNGEE. The V end was cut by 5 bases, the J end by 6 bases, with 23 bases between. This chain's CDR3 is CASSISGQAVEAGELFF. For the CDR3, the DNA is TGTGCCAGCAGTATCTCTGGGCAGGCAGTTGAAGCCGGGGAGCTGTTTTTT.

The gene calls are TRBV27 and TRBJ1-4, with 8 bases identical to TRBD1. V lost 8 bases, J lost 7 bases, and 6 bases stayed unmatched. The CDR3 runs 13 residues. Germline lookup yields CDR1 MNHEY and CDR2 SMNVEV (reference sequence). DNA for the CDR3: TGTGCCAGCTCAGGGGGCAGCGGTGAAAAACTGTTTTTT. Its translation is CASSGGSGEKLFF.

This clone occurred once. The J gene is TRBJ1-1, the V gene TRBV19; D is uncertain. The CDR3 extends over 12 amino acids. Germline CDR1 LNHDA, CDR2 SQIVND (reference sequence). With 7 bases removed from V and 7 bases from J, the gap between germline ends came to 13 bases. The CDR3 loop reads CASTPDYGEAFF. As DNA, the CDR3 is TGTGCCAGTACCCCCGATTACGGTGAAGCTTTCTTT.

The V gene is TRBV14, the J gene TRBJ2-7; no clear D gene. Germline V gene data show CDR1 as SGHDN and CDR2 as FVKESK. Trimming removed 6 bases from V and 3 bases from J, with 18 bases in between. The CDR3 spans 15 residues. The CDR3 DNA reads as TGTGCCAGCAGTTTCCGGAATACGGCAAACTACGAGCAGTACGTC. It is translated as CASSFRNTANYEQYV.

J is TRBJ1-4 and V is TRBV5-1; perhaps TRBD1 as D (6 bases). Germline CDR1 is SGHRS and CDR2 is YFSETQ. V dropped 0 bases and J dropped 8 bases, with 17 bases sitting between them. The CDR3 is made up of 16 amino acids. The CDR3 DNA sequence: TGCGCCAGCAGCTTGGCTGGGGACATTCGTCAAGAAAAACTGTTTTTT. Amino acid sequence: CASSLAGDIRQEKLFF.

This clone rates as large. The chain couples TRBV7-9 to TRBJ2-7, with unresolved D. V dropped 5 bases and J dropped 5 bases, with 19 bases sitting between them. The germline gives CDR1 SEHNR, CDR2 FQNEAQ (reference sequence). The CDR3 length is 15 residues. As DNA, the CDR3 is TGTGCCAGCAGCCCGCCGTTCAACCCTCTTGACGAGCAGTACTTC. This sequence encodes CASSPPFNPLDEQYF. Full variable domain (missing parts from reference TRBV7-9 and TRBJ2-7): DTGVSQNPRHKITKRGQNVTFRCDPISEHNRLYWYRQTLGQGPEFLTYFQNEAQLEKSRLLSDRFSAERPKGSFSTLEIQRTEQGDSAMYLCASSPPFNPLDEQYFGPGTRLTVT.

The rearrangement links TRBV7-8 to TRBJ2-7, with 7 bases lining up with TRBD2. Germline CDR1 and CDR2: SGHVS and FQNEAQ. The length of the CDR3 is 14 residues. With V trimmed by 5 bases and J by 7 bases, 11 bases remained unmatched. Here the CDR3 reads CASSGARGSGEQYF. Written as DNA, the CDR3 is TGTGCCAGCAGCGGGGCCCGCGGGAGTGGTGAGCAGTACTTC.

The V and J genes are TRBV23-1 and TRBJ2-3, with D perhaps assigned TRBD1 or TRBD2 (6 bases each). TRBV23-1 falls under the ORF class, with uncertain function. V was pared by 6 bases and J by 2 bases, with 21 bases between. CDR3 size: 17 residues. CDR3 nucleotides: TGCGCCAGCAGACCTAATGCCGGAGGGGGTACCACAGATACGCAGTATTTT. This translates into CASRPNAGGGTTDTQYF.